The clone carrying this TCR beta chain has a handful of counts. Its antigen is still unknown. One entry per CDR3 protein, called by TCRdb with MiXCR from the reads. The table shows fewer than 950,000 distinct CDR3 sequences, with roughly 33% occurring only once. The entry originates in a study of T cell repertoires in cytomegalovirus infection. Study-level background: Matching HLA type and CMV infection were both indicated by public TCR beta signatures.

Germline CDR1 reads LNHNV; CDR2 reads YYDKDF (reference sequence). V shed 5 bases and J shed 5 bases, with 15 bases lying between them. The CDR3 is 14 amino acids. The source material was cultured CD8+ T cells from PBMCs, sampled from culture after CMV antigen stimulation. The V call is TRBV15, the J call TRBJ2-5; D possibly matches TRBD1 or TRBD2 (6 bases each). The TCR comes from a human donor in good health (CMV status not recorded). Some clones in this sample may be carry-over from other donors' samples. In DNA, the CDR3 is TGTGCCACCAGCCTCGCCGGGGGCGCGGAGACCCAGTACTTC. It specifies CATSLAGGAETQYF.